This paragraph covers one T cell receptor beta chain sequence. In this sample, this clonotype turned up many times. Its binding antigen is unknown. No much larger clonotype is one base removed from it; base qualities were not supplied. For repertoire sequencing, TCR beta CDR3 regions were amplified from RNA transcripts. A first-round RT-PCR used HTBI primers with the Qiagen OneStep RT-PCR kit, followed by a second-round multiplex PCR, size selection and purification. Sequencing of the libraries was carried out on an Illumina HiSeq2000 in paired-end mode with 100 bp reads. In the authors' own workflow: Reads were processed with SOAPnuke, discarding reads with adapters, uncalled bases, mean Phred below 15, or no exact constant-primer or identifier match. COPE v1.2.5 was used to merge the high-quality paired reads. Each unique nucleotide sequence was defined as a clonotype, and clonotypes were aligned to IMGT TRB V, D and J references with MiTCR v1.1. The analysis was limited to V-J combinations with a frequency above 0.0001, which together covered approximately 99% of the repertoires. A TCR clonal expansion and chaos score per V-J combination was defined as the ratio of F50 clonal expansion to chaos observed in the TCRdist matrix. Welch's t-statistics and random forest were used to reduce features to 10 to 15 V-J combinations, which were fed into a naive Bayes classifier. The Morisita-Horn index was used to measure how similar the thyroid and blood repertoires were. The raw public reads went through TCRdb reprocessing: fastp at Q25, MiXCR clone calling, in-frame beta chains kept. A single entry per CDR3 protein holds the most common genes and DNA from its merged rows. TCRdb's processing, not the authors', yielded these V and J calls. Across this sample there are some 400,000 distinct CDR3 sequences, with 15% to 20% seen only once. More than 1.5% of the sample rests with the top ten.

The data were obtained in a study of Graves' ophthalmopathy and Graves' hyperthyroidism (dated by TCRdb to 2016 to 2019). For context, the study as a whole: Peripheral blood was collected before any treatment was given, at the time of initial diagnosis. TCR beta repertoire signatures were used to distinguish Graves' ophthalmopathy from Graves' hyperthyroidism and to predict progression to ophthalmopathy. In total, 120 to 150 blood samples were TCR-sequenced: 40 to 45 ophthalmopathy, 75 hyperthyroidism and approximately 17 hyperthyroidism-to-ophthalmopathy patients. To explore V-J signatures that separate ophthalmopathy from hyperthyroidism, a discovery set of about a hundred patients was enrolled, consisting of about 45 with ophthalmopathy and around 60 with stable hyperthyroidism. The independent validation cohort included about 20 hyperthyroidism patients plus 17 patients who later progressed from hyperthyroidism to ophthalmopathy. In over 5 hyperthyroidism patients, the T-cell repertoire of thyroid tissue was compared with the T-cell repertoire of blood. After sampling, hyperthyroidism patients received methimazole starting at 30 mg daily, and ophthalmopathy patients received high-dose intravenous methylprednisolone. The roughly 90 discovery patients were divided at random into training and test sets in a 7:3 ratio. On the study overall, not on this receptor specifically: In validation, the model predicted ophthalmopathy progression with 70.59% sensitivity and roughly 78% specificity; roughly 11 predicted patients were CT-confirmed with GO in a median of approximately 6.5 months. Sample size was not predetermined statistically, and investigators were not blinded to group allocation. Most expanded thyroid clonotypes with a frequency above 0.001 also appeared in blood, which suggests that blood repertoires may reflect the immune response in the thyroid. Ophthalmopathy was separated from stable hyperthyroidism by the 13-signature model with just under 90% sensitivity and around 81% specificity in cross-validation and with 80%/75% in the test set.

In the germline V gene (reference sequence), CDR1 corresponds to SEHNR and CDR2 to FQNEAQ. The CDR3 runs 13 amino acids, cysteine and phenylalanine included. Only CDR3 DNA is held: 39 bases, read in frame from base 1. Patients with ophthalmopathy had moderately to severely active disease, with a Clinical Activity Score of 3 or more, a NOSPECS grade of 4 or more, and a disease duration of less than 3 months. Patients with other autoimmune diseases, uncontrolled infections, pregnancy or lactation were excluded. Diagnosis was based on clinical symptoms, serum thyroxine, TRAb, thyroid ultrasound and orbital computed tomography. Ficoll-Paque density gradient centrifugation was used to isolate PBMCs from approximately 10 ml of fresh peripheral blood. Total RNA was extracted using Trizol reagent, and RNA quality was checked on an Agilent 2100 Bioanalyzer.

The sequencing sample was made of peripheral blood. The V gene is TRBV7-9 and the J gene is TRBJ1-5; 7 central bases correspond to TRBD1. Near its end, the DNA agrees better with TRBJ2-3, so the J call may be wrong. The origin of this receptor is a woman between 18 and 30 years old with Graves' ophthalmopathy. Donor details come from another sample of the same person, matched by shared clones. The CDR3 reads as follows: CASSLQGDQPQYF. Read as DNA, the sequence is TGTGCCAGCAGCTTGCAGGGGGATCAGCCCCAGTATTTT.